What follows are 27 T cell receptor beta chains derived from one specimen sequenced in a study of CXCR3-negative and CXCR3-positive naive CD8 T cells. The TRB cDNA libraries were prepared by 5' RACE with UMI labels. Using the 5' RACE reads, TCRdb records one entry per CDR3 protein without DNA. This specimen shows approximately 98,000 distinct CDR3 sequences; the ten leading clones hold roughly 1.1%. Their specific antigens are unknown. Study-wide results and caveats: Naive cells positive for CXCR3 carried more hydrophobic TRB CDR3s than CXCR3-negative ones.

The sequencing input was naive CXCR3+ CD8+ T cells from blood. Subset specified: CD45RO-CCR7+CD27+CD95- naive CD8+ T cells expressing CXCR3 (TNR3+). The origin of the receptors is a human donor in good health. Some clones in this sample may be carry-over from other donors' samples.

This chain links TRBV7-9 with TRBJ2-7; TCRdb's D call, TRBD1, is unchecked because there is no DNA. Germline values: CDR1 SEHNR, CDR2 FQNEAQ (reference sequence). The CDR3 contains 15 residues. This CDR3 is CASSLGQGMRYEQYF. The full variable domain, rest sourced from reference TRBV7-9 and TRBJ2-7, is DTGVSQNPRHKITKRGQNVTFRCDPISEHNRLYWYRQTLGQGPEFLTYFQNEAQLEKSRLLSDRFSAERPKGSFSTLEIQRTEQGDSAMYLCASSLGQGMRYEQYFGPGTRLTVT.

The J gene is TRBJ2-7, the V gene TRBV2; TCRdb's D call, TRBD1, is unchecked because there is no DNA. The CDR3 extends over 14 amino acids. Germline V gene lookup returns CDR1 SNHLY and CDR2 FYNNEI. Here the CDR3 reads CASSGRTGNLEQYF.

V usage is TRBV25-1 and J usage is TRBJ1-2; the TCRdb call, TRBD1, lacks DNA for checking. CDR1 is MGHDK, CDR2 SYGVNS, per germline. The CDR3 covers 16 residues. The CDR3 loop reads CASSAPEGGLNYGYTF.

This CDR3 is CASSYGGYTDTQYF. The chain is built from TRBV14 and TRBJ2-3; TCRdb picks TRBD1, but there is no DNA to check that call. The CDR3 contains 14 residues. CDR1 is SGHDN, CDR2 FVKESK, per germline.

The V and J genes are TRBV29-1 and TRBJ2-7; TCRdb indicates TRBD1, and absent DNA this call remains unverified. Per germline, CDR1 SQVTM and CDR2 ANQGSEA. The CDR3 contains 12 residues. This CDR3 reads CSGTVDSYEQYF.

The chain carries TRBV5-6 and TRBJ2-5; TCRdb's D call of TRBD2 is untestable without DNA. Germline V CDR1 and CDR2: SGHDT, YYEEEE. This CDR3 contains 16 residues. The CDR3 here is CASSFRTSGTRETQYF.

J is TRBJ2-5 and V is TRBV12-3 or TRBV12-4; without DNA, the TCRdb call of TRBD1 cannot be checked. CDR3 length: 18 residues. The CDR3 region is CASSPMQDRPPYQETQYF.

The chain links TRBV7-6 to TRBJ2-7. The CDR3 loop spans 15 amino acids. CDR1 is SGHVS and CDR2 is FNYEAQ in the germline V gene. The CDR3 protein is CASTLEAGSSYEQYF.

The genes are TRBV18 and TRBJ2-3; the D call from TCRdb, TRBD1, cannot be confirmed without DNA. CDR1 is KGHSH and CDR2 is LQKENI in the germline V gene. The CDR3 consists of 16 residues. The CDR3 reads CASSPPPGQGGHTQYF.

This CDR3 is CASIGDRGVYTGELFF. The chain joins TRBV2 to TRBJ2-2; lacking DNA, the TRBD1 call made by TCRdb goes unchecked. CDR1 is SNHLY, CDR2 FYNNEI, per germline. This CDR3 spans 16 amino acids.

The CDR3 spells CASSFLGQGAYGYTF. The gene calls are TRBV28 and TRBJ1-2; TCRdb outputs TRBD1, but without DNA this stays unchecked. The germline gives CDR1 MDHEN, CDR2 SYDVKM. CDR3 length equals 15 residues.

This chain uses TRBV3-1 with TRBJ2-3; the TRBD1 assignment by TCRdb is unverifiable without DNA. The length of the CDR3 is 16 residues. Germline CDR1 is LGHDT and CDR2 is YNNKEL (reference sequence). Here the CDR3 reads CASSQDGGRGSDTQYF.

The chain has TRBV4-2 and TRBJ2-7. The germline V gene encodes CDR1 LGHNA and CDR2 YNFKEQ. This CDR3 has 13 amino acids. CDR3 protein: CASSQASFDEQYF.

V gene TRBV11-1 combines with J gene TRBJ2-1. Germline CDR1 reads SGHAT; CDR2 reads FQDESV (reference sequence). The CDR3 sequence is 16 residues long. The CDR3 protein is CASSSAGLSSYNEQFF.

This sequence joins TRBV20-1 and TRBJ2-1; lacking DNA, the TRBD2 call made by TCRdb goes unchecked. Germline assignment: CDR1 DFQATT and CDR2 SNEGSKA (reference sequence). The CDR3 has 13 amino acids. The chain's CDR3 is CSPLAGNYNEQFF.

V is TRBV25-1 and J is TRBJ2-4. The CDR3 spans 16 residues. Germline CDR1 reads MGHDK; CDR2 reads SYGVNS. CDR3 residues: CASSPTGRLAKNIQYF.

CDR3 in amino acids: CASRPHMGSGVNTEAFF. The chain is built from TRBV7-9 and TRBJ1-1; TCRdb indicates TRBD1, and absent DNA this call remains unverified. Germline V lookup: CDR1 SEHNR, CDR2 FQNEAQ (reference sequence). This CDR3 contains 17 residues.

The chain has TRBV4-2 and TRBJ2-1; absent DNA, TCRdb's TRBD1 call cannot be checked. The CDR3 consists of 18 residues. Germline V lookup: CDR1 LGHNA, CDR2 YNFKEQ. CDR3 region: CASSQGKRGTAPYNEQFF.

The CDR3 loop is CASSQDGQGSSYNSPLHF. The chain couples TRBV4-2 to TRBJ1-6; the D gene TCRdb calls, TRBD1, cannot be checked with no DNA. CDR1 and CDR2 from the germline V gene are LGHNA and YNFKEQ. The CDR3 length is 18 residues.

CDR3: CAFGQGNTGEPFF. J is TRBJ2-2 and V is TRBV7-9; the TCRdb call, TRBD1, lacks DNA for checking. Germline V gene sequence: CDR1 SEHNR, CDR2 FQNEAQ (reference sequence). The CDR3 is 13 amino acids.

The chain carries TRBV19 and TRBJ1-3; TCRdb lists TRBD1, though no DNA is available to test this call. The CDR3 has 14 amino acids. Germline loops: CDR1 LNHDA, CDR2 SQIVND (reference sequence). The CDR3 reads CATTTPRQGNTIYF.

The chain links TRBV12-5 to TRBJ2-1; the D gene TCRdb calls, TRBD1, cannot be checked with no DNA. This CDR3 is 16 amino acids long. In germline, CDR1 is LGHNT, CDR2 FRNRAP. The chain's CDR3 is CASGLVRPRGGDEQFF.

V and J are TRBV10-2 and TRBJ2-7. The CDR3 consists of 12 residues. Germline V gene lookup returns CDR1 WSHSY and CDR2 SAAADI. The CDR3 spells CASSESMDEQYF.

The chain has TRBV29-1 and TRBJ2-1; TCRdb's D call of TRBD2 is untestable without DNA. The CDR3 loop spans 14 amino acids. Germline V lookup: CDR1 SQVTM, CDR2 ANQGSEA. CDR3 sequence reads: CSFPSGRQVYEQFF.

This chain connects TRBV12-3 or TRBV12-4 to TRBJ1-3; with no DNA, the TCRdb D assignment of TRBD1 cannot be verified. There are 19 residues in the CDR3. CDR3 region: CASSYGRIRQGDYGNTIYF.

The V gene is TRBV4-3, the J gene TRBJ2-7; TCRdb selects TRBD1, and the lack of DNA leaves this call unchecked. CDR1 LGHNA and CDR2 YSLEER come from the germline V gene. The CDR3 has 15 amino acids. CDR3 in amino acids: CASSQSRAGICEQYF.

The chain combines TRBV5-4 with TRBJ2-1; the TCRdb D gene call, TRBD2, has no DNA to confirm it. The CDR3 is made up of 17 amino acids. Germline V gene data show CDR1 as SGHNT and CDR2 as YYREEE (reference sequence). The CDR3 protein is CASSDGTSGLSYNEQFF.